The 6 T cell receptor beta chains below all came from one sample that was sequenced in a study of blood T cell repertoires in COVID-19. Sequencing was performed with immunoSEQ multiplex PCR; in TCRdb, only in-frame clones are kept and a portion is missing. Here the sample spans 210,000 or so clones, approximately 80% being singletons. The sequencing input was PBMCs or T cells enriched from blood (not recorded which). These receptor sequences come from a woman aged 40-49 years with acute COVID-19.

The V gene is TRBV6-5, the J gene TRBJ2-7, with 8 bases fitting TRBD2. The V gene's germline CDR1 is MNHEY and CDR2 SVGAGI. The CDR3 has 13 residues. The J segment lost 5 bases and the V segment lost 8 bases, leaving 8 bases of the junction unmatched. The CDR3 loop reads CASVAGWGHEQYF. The CDR3 DNA follows: TGTGCCAGCGTAGCGGGGTGGGGCCACGAGCAGTACTTC.

This chain joins TRBV28 and TRBJ2-2; D gene unclear. Germline CDR1 MDHEN, CDR2 SYDVKM. This CDR3 region has 13 residues. V dropped 8 bases and J dropped 4 bases, with 11 bases sitting between them. For the CDR3, the DNA is TGTGCCAGCCCGTCTGGAGTCACCGGGGAGCTGTTTTTT. It translates to CASPSGVTGELFF.

The chain recombines TRBV5-1 with TRBJ2-2, with TRBD1 identical over 9 bases. V dropped 4 bases and J dropped 5; count of bases not matched to a gene: 12. Germline V CDR1 and CDR2: SGHRS, YFSETQ. The CDR3 has 17 amino acids. CDR3 in amino acids: CASSTGQGVFVTGELFF. For the CDR3, the DNA is TGCGCCAGCAGCACGGGACAGGGTGTGTTTGTGACCGGGGAGCTGTTTTTT.

CDR3 region: CASSYLLTSRADNEQFF. In DNA, the CDR3 is TGCGCCAGCAGCTACCTGCTGACTAGCAGGGCGGACAATGAGCAGTTCTTC. This chain joins TRBV5-1 and TRBJ2-1; 7 bases agree with TRBD2. This CDR3 region has 17 residues. Unmatched junction bases numbered 14, after V lost 3 bases and J lost 5 bases. The germline CDR1 and CDR2 sequences are SGHRS and YFSETQ.

This chain joins TRBV5-1 and TRBJ1-2, with D maybe TRBD1 (6 bases). The CDR3 totals 15 residues. CDR1 and CDR2 (germline): SGHRS, YFSETQ. The V end lost 2 bases, the J end lost 1 base, and 12 bases lay between the germline ends. The CDR3 loop reads CASSLQGRGNYGYTF. Here the CDR3 DNA reads TGCGCCAGCAGCTTACAGGGAAGAGGTAACTATGGCTACACCTTC.

The genes are TRBV9 and TRBJ1-1; a weak D match, TRBD1 (5 bases). CDR3 length equals 15 residues. V dropped 4 bases and J dropped 3 bases, with 16 bases sitting between them. Germline V gives CDR1 SGDLS, CDR2 YYNGEE. The CDR3: CASSKTPWGDTEAFF. Here the CDR3 DNA reads TGTGCCAGCAGCAAAACACCTTGGGGGGACACTGAAGCTTTCTTT.